This T cell receptor (beta chain) was sequenced in a study of T cell repertoires in cytomegalovirus infection. CDR3 size: 20 residues. The V and J ends lost 4 bases and 3 bases respectively, with 30 bases between them. CDR1 and CDR2 (germline): SGHVS, FQNEAQ. From the reads, TCRdb called clonotypes with MiXCR, one entry per CDR3 protein. The table lists 600,000 to 800,000 distinct CDR3 sequences, approximately 25% of them singletons. This clonotype was seen at least ten times. The TCR sequence derives from a human donor in good health (CMV status not recorded). Some clones in this sample may be carry-over from other donors' samples. The sample consisted of CD8+ T cells from PBMCs. V usage is TRBV7-8 and J usage is TRBJ1-1; D possibly corresponds to TRBD1 (6 bases). The CDR3: CASSSPRDLGSQGRDTEAFF. The DNA for the CDR3 is TGTGCCAGCAGCTCGCCCCGAGACTTGGGGTCCCAGGGGAGGGACACTGAAGCTTTCTTT.